Following are 21 T cell receptor beta chains from one sample sequenced in a study of blood T cell repertoires in COVID-19 (dated by TCRdb to the early 2020s). The library was obtained by the immunoSEQ multiplex PCR assay. Held by TCRdb, this immuneACCESS table contains in-frame sequences only and omits some clones. Under half of the omission traces to an unresolved V gene where checked; the cause of the rest is unknown. For this sample there are about 220,000 clones; roughly 80% appear just once. Less than 2.5% of the sample belongs to the ten largest clones. Sequences were obtained from peripheral blood. The receptors derive from a woman aged 55-70 years with acute or convalescent COVID-19.

This clone was seen once. The chain recombines TRBV18 with TRBJ1-2; TRBD1 is a possible D gene (6 bases). V lost 4 bases, J lost 4 bases, and 19 bases lay in between. The CDR3 totals 16 residues. Germline CDR1 is KGHSH and CDR2 is LQKENI. The CDR3 DNA reads TGTGCCAGCTCACTTCCCCGGGACACAGTTGGCTATGGCTACACCTTC. Translation gives CASSLPRDTVGYGYTF.

This chain joins TRBV9 and TRBJ1-1; 7 bases agree with TRBD1. J gave up 1 base and V 4 bases, and 7 bases lay outside the gene matches. The germline V gene encodes CDR1 SGDLS and CDR2 YYNGEE. CDR3 length: 15 residues. The CDR3 spells CASSPKGQSNTEAFF. The CDR3 nucleotides read TGTGCCAGCAGCCCGAAGGGACAGTCGAACACTGAAGCTTTCTTT.

This chain joins TRBV19 and TRBJ1-3; 7 nucleotides align to TRBD1. Germline V lookup: CDR1 LNHDA, CDR2 SQIVND (reference sequence). The CDR3 has 16 amino acids. With V trimmed by 3 bases and J by 0 bases, 5 bases remained unmatched. CDR3 region: CASSIKGAASGNTIYF. The CDR3 DNA reads TGTGCCAGTAGTATTAAGGGGGCGGCCTCTGGAAACACCATATATTTT.

The chain combines TRBV9 with TRBJ2-5; D remains unclear. The CDR3 spans 14 residues. Deletions cut 1 base from V and 1 base from J, with 8 bases between. The germline V gene encodes CDR1 SGDLS and CDR2 YYNGEE. CDR3 sequence reads: CASSVLGSQETQYF. Here the CDR3 DNA reads TGTGCCAGCAGCGTACTAGGTAGCCAAGAGACCCAGTACTTC. Complete variable domain (other parts from reference TRBV9 and TRBJ2-5): DSGVTQTPKHLITATGQRVTLRCSPRSGDLSVYWYQQSLDQGLQFLIQYYNGEERAKGNILERFSAQQFPDLHSELNLSSLELGDSALYFCASSVLGSQETQYFGPGTRLLVL.

Comments on this clone: The germline gene is not matched at one end of the junction; a read error may be the cause. The V call is TRBV13, the J call TRBJ1-1; no clear D gene. The germline V gene encodes CDR1 PRHDT and CDR2 FYEKMQ (reference sequence). The CDR3 length is 14 residues. The CDR3 coding sequence is TGTGCCAGCAGCTTATCGGAGTTGAAGACTGAAGCTTTCTTT. Amino acids: CASSLSELKTEAFF.

This chain joins TRBV12-3 or TRBV12-4 and TRBJ2-7; D call uncertain. Trimming cost V 8 bases and J 2 bases, with 13 bases left between them. There are 13 residues in the CDR3. Here the CDR3 DNA reads TGTGCCAGCTCCAGGCAGTTAGCCTACGAGCAGTACTTC. This encodes CASSRQLAYEQYF.

This clone was observed a few times. This chain links TRBV28 with TRBJ1-4; weak D call: TRBD1 (6 bases). The length of the CDR3 is 14 residues. V was clipped by 8 bases and J by 2 bases, with 12 bases between them. The germline gives CDR1 MDHEN, CDR2 SYDVKM. CDR3 in amino acids: CASGEGVTNEKLFF. CDR3 in DNA: TGTGCCAGCGGGGAGGGGGTGACTAATGAAAAACTGTTTTTT.

V gene TRBV10-3 combines with J gene TRBJ2-3; possible D gene TRBD2, 6 bases. Per the germline V gene, CDR1 is ENHRY and CDR2 is SYGVKD. The CDR3 is made up of 15 amino acids. The V end was cut by 3 bases, the J end by 0 bases, with 10 bases between. For the CDR3, the DNA is TGTGCCATCAGTGATTGGGGGGAGAGCACAGATACGCAGTATTTT. Protein: CAISDWGESTDTQYF.

This clone was seen more than once but under ten times. This chain connects TRBV5-1 to TRBJ1-3; D remains unclear. The V end was cut by 2 bases, the J end by 4 bases, with 7 bases between. Germline lookup yields CDR1 SGHRS and CDR2 YFSETQ. The CDR3 is made up of 13 amino acids. As DNA, the CDR3 is TGCGCCAGCAGCTTTCGGGAGGGAAACACCATATATTTT. Amino acid sequence: CASSFREGNTIYF.

The genes are TRBV7-2 and TRBJ1-2, with D perhaps matching TRBD1 (5 bases). CDR3 length equals 16 residues. V was pared by 1 base and J by 5 bases, with 17 bases between. Germline assignment: CDR1 SGHTA and CDR2 FQGNSA. CDR3 DNA sequence: TGTGCCAGCAGCTTAGACCTCCGGCAGGGTTGGTATGGCTACACCTTC. The encoded protein is CASSLDLRQGWYGYTF.

The chain joins TRBV24-1 to TRBJ1-4; tentative D call: TRBD1 (6 bases). Trimming shortened V by 0 bases and J by 10 bases, and 14 bases separated the two germline ends. Germline CDR1 is KGHDR and CDR2 is SFDVKD. The CDR3 runs 15 residues. CDR3 protein: CATSDLRDKSGKLFF. The CDR3 DNA reads as TGTGCCACCAGTGATTTGCGGGACAAATCCGGAAAACTGTTTTTT.

This clone showed up just once. This chain uses TRBV5-1 with TRBJ2-1, with TRBD2 matching 11 bases. Germline V gene sequence: CDR1 SGHRS, CDR2 YFSETQ. V shed 4 bases, J shed 8 bases, and the junction held 11 bases outside the gene matches. The CDR3 runs 16 residues. As DNA, the CDR3 is TGCGCCAGCAGCCCTGGCCCTAGCGGGGGGCGGGATGAGCAGTTCTTC. Translating gives CASSPGPSGGRDEQFF.

The chain has TRBV5-1 and TRBJ2-1; TRBD2 aligns across 8 bases. The V gene's germline CDR1 is SGHRS and CDR2 YFSETQ. The CDR3 has 16 amino acids. V gave up 1 base and J gave up 3 bases; unmatched junction bases: 6. CDR3 in amino acids: CASSLLLSGNYNEQFF. The CDR3, as DNA: TGCGCCAGCAGCTTGTTGCTTAGCGGGAACTACAATGAGCAGTTCTTC.

The rearrangement uses TRBV29-1 and TRBJ2-6; 10 bases fit TRBD1. The CDR3 is made up of 17 amino acids. The ends lost 4 bases at V and 0 bases at J; junction bases unmatched: 6. CDR1 SQVTM and CDR2 ANQGSEA come from the germline V gene. CDR3 protein: CSVGGQGSFSGANVLTF. The CDR3 bases are TGCAGCGTTGGGGGACAGGGGTCATTCTCTGGGGCCAACGTCCTGACTTTC.

This clone was recorded only once. This sequence joins TRBV2 and TRBJ2-7, with D hard to call. Per the germline V gene, CDR1 is SNHLY and CDR2 is FYNNEI. This CDR3 is 14 amino acids long. Trimming left V 4 bases short and J 0 bases short, with 10 bases between. The DNA of the CDR3 is TGTGCCAGCAGTGGGGCAGCCCGCTCCTACGAGCAGTACTTC. Translating it yields CASSGAARSYEQYF.

The chain combines TRBV5-1 with TRBJ1-1, with D unclear. Trimming shortened V by 0 bases and J by 4 bases, and 10 bases separated the two germline ends. The CDR3 is 14 residues long. The germline CDR1 and CDR2 sequences are SGHRS and YFSETQ. CDR3 in DNA: TGCGCCAGCAGCTTGGACGGGTTTGGCACTGAAGCTTTCTTT. This codes for CASSLDGFGTEAFF.

This sequence joins TRBV3-1 (or the pseudogene TRBV3-2) and TRBJ1-1; 8 bases are shared with TRBD1. The germline V gene encodes CDR1 LGHDT and CDR2 YNNKEL (reference sequence). There are 14 residues in the CDR3. The junction had 3 bases not matched to a gene; V was cut back by 1 base and J by 5 bases. The CDR3 DNA is TGTGCCAGCAGCCAAGGCAGGGGGCGGACTGAAGCTTTCTTT. This translates into CASSQGRGRTEAFF.

There are a few counts of this clone. This chain uses TRBV27 with TRBJ1-6, with unresolved D. The CDR3 totals 15 residues. Per the germline V gene, CDR1 is MNHEY and CDR2 is SMNVEV (reference sequence). V was shortened by 6 bases and J by 5 bases, with 14 bases between the two germline ends. The CDR3 DNA follows: TGTGCCAGCAGGTCCGTGGCAGAAAATAATTCACCCCTCCACTTT. Protein: CASRSVAENNSPLHF.

The V call is TRBV2, the J call TRBJ1-5, with TRBD1 identical over 10 bases. The junction had 7 bases not matched to a gene; V was cut back by 5 bases and J by 6 bases. This CDR3 is 15 amino acids long. Germline CDR1 is SNHLY and CDR2 is FYNNEI. For the CDR3, the DNA is TGTGCCAGCAGTTCCCAGACAGGGGGCATTCAGCCCCAGCATTTT. Protein sequence: CASSSQTGGIQPQHF.

V gene TRBV6-1 combines with J gene TRBJ1-3; D may be TRBD1 (6 bases). Trimming took off 3 bases at V and 2 bases at J, with 11 bases between the two ends. This CDR3 is built from 15 residues. Germline V gives CDR1 MNHNS, CDR2 SASEGT. The CDR3 spells CASSELQGAGNTIYF. The CDR3 coding sequence is TGTGCCAGCAGTGAGCTACAGGGAGCTGGAAACACCATATATTTT.

The rearrangement uses TRBV2 and TRBJ2-7; D is uncertain. V dropped 2 bases and J dropped 0 bases, with 14 bases sitting between them. Per germline, CDR1 SNHLY and CDR2 FYNNEI. This CDR3 has 16 residues. The CDR3 is CASSEFSGRSSYEQYF. In nucleotides, the CDR3 is TGTGCCAGCAGTGAATTCAGTGGTAGGAGCTCCTACGAGCAGTACTTC.